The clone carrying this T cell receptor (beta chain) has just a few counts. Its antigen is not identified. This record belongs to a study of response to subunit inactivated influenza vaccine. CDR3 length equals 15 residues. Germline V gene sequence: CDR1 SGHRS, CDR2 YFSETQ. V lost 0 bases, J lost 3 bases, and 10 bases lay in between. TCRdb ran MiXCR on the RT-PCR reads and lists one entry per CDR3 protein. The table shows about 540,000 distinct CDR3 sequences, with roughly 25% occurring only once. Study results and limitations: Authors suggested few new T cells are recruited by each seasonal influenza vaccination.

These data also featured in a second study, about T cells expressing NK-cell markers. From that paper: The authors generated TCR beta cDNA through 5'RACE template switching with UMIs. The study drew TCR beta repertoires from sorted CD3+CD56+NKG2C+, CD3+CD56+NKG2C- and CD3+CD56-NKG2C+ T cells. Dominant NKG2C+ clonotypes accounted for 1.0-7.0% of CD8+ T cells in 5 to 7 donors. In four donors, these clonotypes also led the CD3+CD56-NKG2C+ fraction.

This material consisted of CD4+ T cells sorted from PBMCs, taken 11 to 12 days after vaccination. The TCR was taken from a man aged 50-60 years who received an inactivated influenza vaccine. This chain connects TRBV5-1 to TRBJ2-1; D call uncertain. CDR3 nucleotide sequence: TGCGCCAGCAGCTTGGAGTCCGGAGTCTACAATGAGCAGTTCTTC. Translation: CASSLESGVYNEQFF.